These 27 T cell receptor beta chains originate from one sample sequenced in a study of blood T cell repertoires in COVID-19. The table came from immunoSEQ multiplex PCR; TCRdb's copy has only in-frame clones and leaves some out. This table has around 40,000 clones, approximately 96% appearing once. The specimen was peripheral blood. These receptors were collected from a human donor with active COVID-19. The donor label of this sample is uncertain.

In nucleotides, the CDR3 is TGTGCCAGCAGCCAAGGAGGTAATTTGGGGAATGAGCAGTTCTTC. The encoded protein is CASSQGGNLGNEQFF. The V and J genes are TRBV28 and TRBJ2-1; TRBD2 might be the D (5 bases). Germline CDR1 is MDHEN and CDR2 is SYDVKM. The CDR3 length is 15 residues. V shed 6 bases and J shed 7 bases, with 19 bases lying between them.

This clone was counted once. This chain connects TRBV7-8 to TRBJ1-1, with unresolved D. The CDR3 totals 14 residues. Germline V lookup: CDR1 SGHVS, CDR2 FQNEAQ. Trimming left V 0 bases short and J 3 bases short, with 8 bases between. The CDR3 DNA reads as TGTGCCAGCAGCTTAGCGTACTCGGACACTGAAGCTTTCTTT. It is translated as CASSLAYSDTEAFF.

The rearrangement uses TRBV6-5 and TRBJ1-4; D is undetermined. The germline V gene has CDR1 MNHEY and CDR2 SVGAGI. Trimming left V 8 bases short and J 0 bases short, with 7 bases between. CDR3 length: 13 amino acids. CDR3 region: CASEGATNEKLFF. The CDR3 coding sequence is TGTGCCAGCGAGGGAGCAACTAATGAAAAACTGTTTTTT.

J is TRBJ1-5 and V is TRBV19; weak D call: TRBD1 (6 bases). Germline assignment: CDR1 LNHDA and CDR2 SQIVND (reference sequence). V was trimmed by 2 bases and J by 0 bases, leaving 14 bases between them. The CDR3 totals 17 residues. In nucleotides, the CDR3 is TGTGCCAGTAGTATATCAGGGGCTGGGTATAGCAATCAGCCCCAGCATTTT. This codes for CASSISGAGYSNQPQHF.

V is TRBV29-1 and J is TRBJ2-7, with D maybe TRBD1 (6 bases). Germline V gene lookup returns CDR1 SQVTM and CDR2 ANQGSEA. V lost 6 bases, J lost 0 bases, and 15 bases lay in between. The CDR3 is 14 residues long. CDR3 loop: CSVGKDRLSYEQYF. CDR3 coding DNA: TGCAGCGTCGGCAAAGACAGGCTCTCCTACGAGCAGTACTTC.

The chain uses TRBV11-3 and TRBJ2-7; 11 bases match TRBD2. The CDR3 is 16 amino acids. V lost 5 bases to trimming and J lost 6 bases; unmatched junction nucleotides: 12. The germline V gene encodes CDR1 SGHNT and CDR2 YENEEA. CDR3 residues: CASSNRQLAGAPEQYF. CDR3 coding DNA: TGTGCCAGCAGCAACAGACAACTAGCGGGGGCCCCCGAGCAGTACTTC. Drawing the rest from reference TRBV11-3 and TRBJ2-7, the complete variable domain is EAGVVQSPRYKIIEKKQPVAFWCNPISGHNTLYWYLQNLGQGPELLIRYENEEAVDDSQLPKDRFSAERLKGVDSTLKIQPAELGDSAVYLCASSNRQLAGAPEQYFGPGTRLTVT.

The rearrangement uses TRBV27 and TRBJ2-5, with a possible D match to TRBD2 (7 bases). The germline V gene has CDR1 MNHEY and CDR2 SMNVEV (reference sequence). V lost 2 bases, J lost 5 bases, and 18 bases lay in between. The CDR3 is 16 amino acids. This chain's CDR3 is CASSLVSAGEGETQYF. The CDR3 DNA sequence: TGTGCCAGCAGTTTAGTTTCGGCAGGGGAGGGGGAGACCCAGTACTTC.

This clone appeared a single time. The rearrangement uses TRBV9 and TRBJ2-2; 8 nucleotides align to TRBD2. Germline V gene lookup returns CDR1 SGDLS and CDR2 YYNGEE. The CDR3 totals 18 residues. The V segment lost 4 bases and the J segment 3 bases; nucleotides outside the gene matches: 14. This CDR3 reads CASSPVVGGTSHTGELFF. The CDR3 DNA is TGTGCCAGCAGCCCAGTAGTAGGCGGGACTAGTCACACCGGGGAGCTGTTTTTT.

The V gene is TRBV27, the J gene TRBJ1-2, with D perhaps TRBD1 (5 bases). CDR1 is MNHEY, CDR2 SMNVEV, per germline (reference sequence). The CDR3 covers 13 residues. V was cut by 6 bases and J by 3 bases, with 11 bases left in between. The CDR3 nucleotides read TGTGCCAGCAGGGACCAGGGATACTATGGCTACACCTTC. It encodes CASRDQGYYGYTF.

The J gene is TRBJ1-4, the V gene TRBV5-1; 7 bases are shared with TRBD1. Per germline, CDR1 SGHRS and CDR2 YFSETQ. Unmatched junction bases numbered 3, after V lost 3 bases and J lost 4 bases. This CDR3 contains 14 residues. CDR3 coding DNA: TGCGCCAGCAGCTGGACAGGAGTTAATGAAAAACTGTTTTTT. Amino acid sequence: CASSWTGVNEKLFF.

V gene TRBV5-1 combines with J gene TRBJ2-3, with 10 bases identical to TRBD2. CDR3 length: 15 amino acids. V lost 5 bases and J lost 4; bases outside the gene matches: 7. CDR1 is SGHRS, CDR2 YFSETQ, per germline. The CDR3 reads CASSRLAGDADTQYF. The CDR3 DNA follows: TGCGCCAGCAGTAGGCTAGCGGGAGACGCAGATACGCAGTATTTT.

The V call is TRBV6-4, the J call TRBJ2-2; 9 bases agree with TRBD2. Germline assignment: CDR1 MRHNA and CDR2 SNTAGT. The V and J ends lost 5 bases and 3 bases, in that order; junction bases with no gene match: 4. CDR3 size: 15 residues. CDR3 coding DNA: TGTGCCAGCAGTCCCAAGCGGGGGGACACCGGGGAGCTGTTTTTT. Protein product: CASSPKRGDTGELFF.

The V gene is TRBV29-1, the J gene TRBJ1-2, with D possibly being TRBD1 (5 bases). Per the germline V gene, CDR1 is SQVTM and CDR2 is ANQGSEA. Trimming stripped 5 bases from V and 8 bases from J, with 12 bases between. CDR3 length: 11 residues. The CDR3 DNA follows: TGCAGCGTTACACAGGAGGGGGGCTACACCTTC. This codes for CSVTQEGGYTF.

This sequence joins TRBV7-8 and TRBJ1-6, with 7 bases fitting TRBD1. This CDR3 contains 16 residues. J lost 7 bases, V lost 0 bases, and 6 bases had no gene match. Germline CDR1 and CDR2: SGHVS and FQNEAQ. The CDR3 region is CASSLAGTGANSPLHF. CDR3 DNA sequence: TGTGCCAGCAGCTTAGCGGGTACAGGGGCCAATTCACCCCTCCACTTT.

The V and J genes are TRBV5-4 and TRBJ2-5; 8 nucleotides agree with TRBD1. Trimming cost V 1 base and J 3 bases; bases outside gene matches: 5. The CDR3 runs to 15 residues. Germline-derived CDR1 and CDR2 are SGHNT and YYREEE (reference sequence). This CDR3 is CASSLTGTGKETQYF. For the CDR3, the DNA is TGTGCCAGCAGCTTGACCGGGACAGGTAAAGAGACCCAGTACTTC. Using reference TRBV5-4 and TRBJ2-5 for the parts outside the CDR3, the full variable domain is ETGVTQSPTHLIKTRGQQVTLRCSSQSGHNTVSWYQQALGQGPQFIFQYYREEENGRGNFPPRFSGLQFPNYSSELNVNALELDDSALYLCASSLTGTGKETQYFGPGTRLLVL.

The V and J genes are TRBV5-1 and TRBJ1-2, with TRBD1 identical over 8 bases. The V and J ends lost 2 bases and 8 bases, in that order; junction bases with no gene match: 8. Per germline, CDR1 SGHRS and CDR2 YFSETQ. The CDR3 contains 14 residues. DNA for the CDR3: TGCGCCAGCAGCTTTGACAGGGGCCTAAAGGGCTACACCTTC. This gives the protein CASSFDRGLKGYTF.

This sequence joins TRBV3-1 (or the pseudogene TRBV3-2) and TRBJ1-1; possible D gene TRBD1, 6 bases. CDR1 is LGHDT, CDR2 YNNKEL, per germline (reference sequence). The CDR3 runs 16 residues. Deletions cut 4 bases from V and 0 bases from J, with 15 bases between. CDR3 region: CASSPRGGLMNTEAFF. As DNA, the CDR3 is TGTGCCAGCAGCCCCCGCGGGGGGCTAATGAACACTGAAGCTTTCTTT.

The chain is built from TRBV7-6 and TRBJ2-1; D gene unclear. The V and J ends lost 1 base and 8 bases respectively, with 15 bases between them. This CDR3 is built from 15 residues. CDR1 SGHVS and CDR2 FNYEAQ come from the germline V gene. The CDR3 spells CASSLERGPLYEQFF. The CDR3 region has the DNA TGTGCCAGCAGCTTAGAAAGAGGTCCACTCTATGAGCAGTTCTTC.

The CDR3 here is CAISESTYTSGTYNEQFF. The CDR3, as DNA: TGTGCCATCAGTGAGTCGACCTATACTAGCGGCACCTACAATGAGCAGTTCTTC. The chain links TRBV10-3 to TRBJ2-1; TRBD2 matches 8 bases. Germline CDR1 ENHRY, CDR2 SYGVKD. The CDR3 runs 18 residues. Trimming cost V 0 bases and J 2 bases; bases outside gene matches: 9.

V is TRBV4-3 and J is TRBJ1-4; 7 bases match TRBD1. Germline lookup yields CDR1 LGHNA and CDR2 YSLEER. The CDR3 length is 14 residues. Trimming cost V 0 bases and J 8 bases; bases outside gene matches: 3. In nucleotides, the CDR3 is TGCGCCAGCAGCCAAGATTCCAGGGGGGAAAAACTGTTTTTT. Encoded protein: CASSQDSRGEKLFF.

The chain links TRBV5-1 to TRBJ2-3; perhaps TRBD2 as D (5 bases). This CDR3 is 15 amino acids long. Per germline, CDR1 SGHRS and CDR2 YFSETQ. Trimming cost V 0 bases and J 4 bases, with 12 bases left between them. The CDR3 sequence is CASSLGGPNSDTQYF. In nucleotides, the CDR3 is TGCGCCAGCAGCTTGGGAGGGCCGAACTCAGATACGCAGTATTTT.

The chain links TRBV7-9 to TRBJ2-7; D not resolved. This CDR3 region has 16 residues. CDR1 is SEHNR and CDR2 is FQNEAQ in the germline V gene (reference sequence). The V gene lost 2 bases and the J gene lost 0 bases, with 14 bases spanning the gap. CDR3 DNA: TGTGCCAGCAGCTTATGGTCATCCAGGAACTCCTACGAGCAGTACTTC. This translates into CASSLWSSRNSYEQYF.

The gene calls are TRBV9 and TRBJ2-5; tentatively, D is TRBD1 (5 bases). This CDR3 is built from 13 residues. The V end lost 6 bases, the J end lost 5 bases, and 14 bases lay between the germline ends. The germline CDR1 and CDR2 sequences are SGDLS and YYNGEE. The CDR3 region has the DNA TGTGCCAGCATGTCGGACATCGGGGAGACCCAGTACTTC. This encodes CASMSDIGETQYF.

The chain carries TRBV12-3 or TRBV12-4 and TRBJ1-2, with D perhaps TRBD1 (5 bases). V was clipped by 4 bases and J by 2 bases, with 8 bases between them. This CDR3 contains 13 residues. The CDR3 loop is CASSSGYNYGYTF. CDR3 nucleotide sequence: TGTGCCAGCAGTTCAGGGTACAACTATGGCTACACCTTC.

This chain connects TRBV19 to TRBJ2-7, with D possibly being TRBD2 (6 bases). Trimming cost V 5 bases and J 6 bases, with 14 bases left between them. CDR3 length: 13 amino acids. The germline V gene has CDR1 LNHDA and CDR2 SQIVND (reference sequence). CDR3 DNA: TGTGCCAGTAGTGAGGGACTTGCAGGCGAGCAGTACTTC. Its protein product is CASSEGLAGEQYF.

The V call is TRBV7-8, the J call TRBJ2-1, with 10 bases that match TRBD2. The V and J ends lost 4 bases and 4 bases, in that order; junction bases with no gene match: 19. Germline CDR1 and CDR2: SGHVS and FQNEAQ. CDR3 size: 20 residues. The chain's CDR3 is CASSSVLAGAQFEIYNEQFF. The CDR3 DNA reads TGTGCCAGCAGCTCGGTGCTAGCGGGAGCCCAATTTGAGATTTACAATGAGCAGTTCTTC.

The CDR3 DNA reads TGTGCCAGCAGTTTATACAGACATAGCAATCAGCCCCAGCATTTT. This codes for CASSLYRHSNQPQHF. The chain has TRBV28 and TRBJ1-5; D call uncertain. Germline CDR1 and CDR2: MDHEN and SYDVKM. The CDR3 length is 15 residues. V was cut by 1 base and J by 0 bases, with 7 bases left in between.